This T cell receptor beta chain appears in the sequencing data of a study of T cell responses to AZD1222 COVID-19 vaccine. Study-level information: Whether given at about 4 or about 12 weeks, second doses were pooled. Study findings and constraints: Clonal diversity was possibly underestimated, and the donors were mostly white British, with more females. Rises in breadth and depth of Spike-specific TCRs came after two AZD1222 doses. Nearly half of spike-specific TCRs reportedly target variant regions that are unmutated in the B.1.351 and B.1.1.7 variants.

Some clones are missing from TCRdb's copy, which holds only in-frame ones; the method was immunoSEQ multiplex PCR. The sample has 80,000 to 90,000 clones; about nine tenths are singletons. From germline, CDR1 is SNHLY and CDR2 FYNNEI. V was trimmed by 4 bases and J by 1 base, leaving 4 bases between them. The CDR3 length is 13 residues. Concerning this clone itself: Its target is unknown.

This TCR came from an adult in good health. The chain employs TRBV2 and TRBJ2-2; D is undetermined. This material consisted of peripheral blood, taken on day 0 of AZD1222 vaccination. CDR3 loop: CASSAENTGELFF. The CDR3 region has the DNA TGTGCCAGCAGTGCGGAGAACACCGGGGAGCTGTTTTTT.